Listed below are T cell receptor beta chains from one sample, sequenced in a study of T cells expressing NK-cell markers. TCRdb re-called the 5' RACE reads; one entry per CDR3 protein, DNA not given. Its table records 550,000 or so distinct CDR3 sequences. The sample was blood T cells: a sorted CD56 or NKG2C T cell subset, CD4+ or CD8+ T cells, or bulk PBMC T cells (not recorded which). The receptors shown here come from a man between 18 and 35 years old in good health. CDR3s include the opening cysteine and the closing phenylalanine or tryptophan.

CDR3aa: CASRQPGNSYNEQFF
j_gene: TRBJ2-1
v_gene: TRBV5-6

CDR3aa: CASSQDYGEGFREQYF
j_gene: TRBJ2-7
v_gene: TRBV4-2

CDR3aa: CSVVGVVQGATETQYF
j_gene: TRBJ2-5
v_gene: TRBV29-1

CDR3aa: CASSATSGQFF
j_gene: TRBJ2-1
v_gene: TRBV5-4

CDR3aa: CSAREGHPGWGQNTDTQYF
j_gene: TRBJ2-3
v_gene: TRBV20-1

CDR3aa: CSIKGSAYEQYF
j_gene: TRBJ2-7
v_gene: TRBV29-1

CDR3aa: CASSVSASWGNEQFF
j_gene: TRBJ2-1
v_gene: TRBV6-2/TRBV6-3

CDR3aa: CSVGQIHEQFF
j_gene: TRBJ2-1
v_gene: TRBV29-1

CDR3aa: CASSSLSTVNWNEQFF
j_gene: TRBJ2-1
v_gene: TRBV12-3/TRBV12-4

CDR3aa: CASSLWTGTEQFF
j_gene: TRBJ2-1
v_gene: TRBV4-3

CDR3aa: CASSQRAGRRTDYGYTF
j_gene: TRBJ1-2
v_gene: TRBV12-3/TRBV12-4

CDR3aa: CASSSSRDRADQPQHF
j_gene: TRBJ1-5
v_gene: TRBV5-6

CDR3aa: CAWSVSLQDQPQHF
j_gene: TRBJ1-5
v_gene: TRBV30

CDR3aa: CSARDGGLGGETQYF
j_gene: TRBJ2-5
v_gene: TRBV20-1

CDR3aa: CASSSPLAGANVLTF
j_gene: TRBJ2-6
v_gene: TRBV7-9

CDR3aa: CASSRNDGTEAFF
j_gene: TRBJ1-1
v_gene: TRBV12-3/TRBV12-4